This note documents a single TCR beta chain sequence. The V gene end was trimmed by 5 bases and the J gene end by 7 bases; junction bases not matched to a gene: 9. CDR1 MNHNS and CDR2 SASEGT come from the germline V gene. The CDR3 runs 14 residues. The sample comes from a study of T-cell reconstitution after alpha-beta-depleted transplantation in children. It was with unique molecular identifiers that the TCRbeta library was prepared. Each CDR3 protein gets one entry after TCRdb re-called the PCR reads with MiXCR. The sample contains about 610,000 distinct CDR3 sequences, 8% to 11% of which appear only once.

V is TRBV6-1 and J is TRBJ2-7, with 9 bases lining up with TRBD1. Sequences were derived from PBMCs from the stem cell graft donor, sampled from the stem cell graft. The origin of this receptor is a human donor who donated a stem cell graft to a child with acute myeloid leukemia. The CDR3 coding sequence is TGTGCCAGCAGTCCGGGACAGGGATCACGGGAGCAGTACTTC. It codes for CASSPGQGSREQYF.